This T cell receptor beta chain was profiled in a study of a mutant IDH1 vaccine in newly diagnosed glioma. Overall study: Visit V12 was scheduled at week 35 and visit V13 at week 47.

The time point: week 35, safety follow-up. One vaccine dose held 300 ug of mutant IDH1 20-mer peptide and came with topical imiquimod. Every donor had a new WHO grade 3 or 4 astrocytoma that was IDH1-mutant, with loss of nuclear ATRX. Germline CDR1 and CDR2: SNHLY and FYNNEI. The CDR3 is 14 amino acids. Trimming took 5 bases from V and 5 from J; bases not matched to a gene: 5. The repertoire was sequenced with immunoSEQ multiplex PCR; TCRdb's copy has only in-frame clones and lacks some. The sample gives about 60,000 clones, approximately 80% of which show up once; under 7% is in the top ten. In the case of this clone: Its cognate antigen is unknown.

The material sequenced was PBMCs, taken from a glioma patient whose treatment included an IDH1 peptide vaccine. V and J are TRBV2 and TRBJ2-4, with 8 bases lining up with TRBD2. The clonotype comes from a man between 40 and 49 years old with glioma. The CDR3 protein is CASSLSRGENIQYF. The DNA for the CDR3 is TGTGCCAGCAGTTTATCGCGGGGGGAAAACATTCAGTACTTC.